A selection of T cell receptor beta chains follows, all from one sample in a study of cytomegalovirus exposure and HLA in healthy donors. TCRdb's copy holds only in-frame clones and misses some; the assay was immunoSEQ multiplex PCR. Of 65,000 or so clones listed, about 72% were seen once; the top ten hold 3% to 4%. The sample taken for sequencing was PBMCs. These TCRs come from a woman aged 40 to 50 in good health and CMV-seropositive. Both conserved end residues are trimmed from each CDR3.

V	J	CDR3
TRBV5-1	TRBJ1-3	ASTRGSGNTIY
TRBV10-1	TRBJ2-1	ASSESRGSSYNEQF
TRBV6-6	TRBJ1-1	ASGGGGGTLNTEAF
TRBV5-6	TRBJ1-1	ASTRADLNTEAF
TRBV6-6	TRBJ1-2	ASSYRVTRYGYT
TRBV7-8	TRBJ2-3	ASSPPKIDTQY
TRBV7-8	TRBJ1-4	ASSPRGGTGEKLF
TRBV28	TRBJ1-5	ASSLSSSNQPQH
TRBV2	TRBJ1-5	ASTGGQGQPQH
TRBV9	TRBJ2-3	ASSVFVDTQY
TRBV6-6	TRBJ2-1	ASNPGSVNEQF
TRBV14	TRBJ2-1	ASGEGGAYNEQF
TRBV9	TRBJ2-7	ASSVGTQGSYEQY
TRBV6-1	TRBJ2-5	ASRGTGQTQY
TRBV5-6	TRBJ2-5	ASRSTGFKETQY
TRBV4-3	TRBJ2-5	ASSQSIGETQY
TRBV18	TRBJ2-1	ASSPDSSGGANEQF
TRBV10-3	TRBJ2-2	AISGGGELF
TRBV5-1	TRBJ2-3	ASSLVPSDTQY
TRBV5-1	TRBJ2-7	ASSFGTGTTILKGSYEQY
TRBV5-1	TRBJ1-5	ASSLWGGNQPQH
TRBV6-1	TRBJ2-1	ASRGETEWPDAQF
TRBV7-2	TRBJ2-5	ASSLRRVETQY
TRBV5-4	TRBJ1-1	ASSLNSESF
TRBV9	TRBJ2-1	ASSVGGGGPYNEQF
TRBV4-1	TRBJ1-1	ASSQSQGVPNTEAF
TRBV9	.	ASSPGRGAPYEQY
TRBV7-9	TRBJ2-2	ASSDGLIGELF
TRBV11-2	TRBJ1-1	ASSWEQGVNTEAF
TRBV29-1	TRBJ2-4	SVLDRGSAKNIQY
TRBV6-1	TRBJ2-7	ASSEDRWDEQY
TRBV19	TRBJ1-5	ASWGGYNQPQH
TRBV6-1	TRBJ1-2	ASSDRDRGLHGYT
TRBV5-6	TRBJ1-1	ASSFTGGLGTEAF
TRBV5-4	TRBJ2-3	ASRQALTDTQY
TRBV28	TRBJ2-3	ASSLSGLTLTSGGGDTQY
TRBV6-5	TRBJ1-1	ASSYLQGEAF
TRBV7-2	TRBJ2-6	ASSLRAGTGANVLT
TRBV6-5	TRBJ1-2	ASRPGGTRGYT
TRBV15	TRBJ2-1	ATSRDLPASGGYNEQF
TRBV5-1	TRBJ2-5	ASRWGERGQETQY
TRBV19	TRBJ1-6	ASQGSSPLH
TRBV21-1	TRBJ2-2	ASSKGLWVTANTGELF
TRBV18	TRBJ1-5	ASQGGANQPQH
TRBV7-2	TRBJ2-3	ASSYGTTNTDTQY
TRBV7-8	TRBJ2-3	ASSLGGSGPTRTQY
TRBV6-1	TRBJ2-2	ASSEGQANTGELF
TRBV19	.	ASSIGQAALYEQY
TRBV11-2	TRBJ1-1	ASSFAGEDTEAF
TRBV27	TRBJ2-2	ASSLPPGDTGELF